The 3 T cell receptor beta chains reported below all come from one sample, sequenced in a study of blood T cell repertoires in COVID-19. The repertoire was sequenced with immunoSEQ multiplex PCR; TCRdb's copy has only in-frame clones and lacks some. The sample holds 180,000 or so clones, 70% to 90% seen once. Sequenced input: peripheral blood. The receptors were sampled from a person in their 70s with COVID-19, enrolled during active disease.

The chain is built from TRBV9 and TRBJ2-2; TRBD2 is a possible D gene (7 bases). V lost 4 bases to trimming and J lost 7 bases, with 14 bases between them. This CDR3 has 14 residues. Per germline, CDR1 SGDLS and CDR2 YYNGEE. CDR3: CASSPRGGGGELFF. CDR3 DNA sequence: TGTGCCAGCAGCCCCCGGGGAGGGGGCGGGGAGCTGTTTTTT.

This clone was detected only a few times. The gene calls are TRBV5-1 and TRBJ1-2, with TRBD1 matching 12 bases. Germline CDR1 SGHRS, CDR2 YFSETQ. The CDR3 consists of 14 residues. The trim removed 3 bases at V and 8 bases at J, leaving 5 bases unmatched. CDR3 residues: CASSYGTGGQGYTF. For the CDR3, the DNA is TGCGCCAGCAGCTACGGGACAGGGGGCCAGGGCTACACCTTC.

The V gene is TRBV4-3, the J gene TRBJ1-6, with 8 bases fitting TRBD1. Trimming removed 4 bases from V and 9 bases from J; junction bases left unmatched: 11. This CDR3 comprises 16 residues. Germline-derived CDR1 and CDR2 are LGHNA and YSLEER. The CDR3 DNA follows: TGCGCCAGCAGCCTCCATCTGACAGGGGAGGGTTCACCCCTCCACTTT. Protein sequence: CASSLHLTGEGSPLHF.